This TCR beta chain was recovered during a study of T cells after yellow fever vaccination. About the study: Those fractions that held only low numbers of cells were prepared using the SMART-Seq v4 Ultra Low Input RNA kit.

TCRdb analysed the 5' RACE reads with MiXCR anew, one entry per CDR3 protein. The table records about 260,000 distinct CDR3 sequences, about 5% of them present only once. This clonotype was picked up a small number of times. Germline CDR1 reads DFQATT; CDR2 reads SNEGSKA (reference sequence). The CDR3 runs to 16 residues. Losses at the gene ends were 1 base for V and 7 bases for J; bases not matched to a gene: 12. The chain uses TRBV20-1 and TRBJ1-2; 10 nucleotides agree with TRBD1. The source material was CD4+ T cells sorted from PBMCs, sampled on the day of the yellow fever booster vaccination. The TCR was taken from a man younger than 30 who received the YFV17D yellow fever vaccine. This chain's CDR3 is CSARARDRGLTLGYTF. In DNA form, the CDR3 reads TGCAGTGCTAGAGCCCGGGACAGGGGATTGACTCTTGGCTACACCTTC.